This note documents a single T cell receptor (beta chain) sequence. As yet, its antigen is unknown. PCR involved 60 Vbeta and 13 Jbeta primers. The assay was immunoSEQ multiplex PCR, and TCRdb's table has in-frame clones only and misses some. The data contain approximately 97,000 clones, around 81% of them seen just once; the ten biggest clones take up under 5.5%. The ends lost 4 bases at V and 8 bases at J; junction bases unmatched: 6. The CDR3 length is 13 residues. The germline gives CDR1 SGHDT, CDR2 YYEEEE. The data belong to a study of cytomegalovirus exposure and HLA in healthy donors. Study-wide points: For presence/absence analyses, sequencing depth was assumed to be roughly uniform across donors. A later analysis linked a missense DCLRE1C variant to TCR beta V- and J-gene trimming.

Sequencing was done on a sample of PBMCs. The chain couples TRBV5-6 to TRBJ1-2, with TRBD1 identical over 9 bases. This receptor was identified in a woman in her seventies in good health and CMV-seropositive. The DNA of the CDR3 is TGTGCCAGCAGCCTTCGACAGGGGGGGGGCTACACCTTC. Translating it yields CASSLRQGGGYTF.